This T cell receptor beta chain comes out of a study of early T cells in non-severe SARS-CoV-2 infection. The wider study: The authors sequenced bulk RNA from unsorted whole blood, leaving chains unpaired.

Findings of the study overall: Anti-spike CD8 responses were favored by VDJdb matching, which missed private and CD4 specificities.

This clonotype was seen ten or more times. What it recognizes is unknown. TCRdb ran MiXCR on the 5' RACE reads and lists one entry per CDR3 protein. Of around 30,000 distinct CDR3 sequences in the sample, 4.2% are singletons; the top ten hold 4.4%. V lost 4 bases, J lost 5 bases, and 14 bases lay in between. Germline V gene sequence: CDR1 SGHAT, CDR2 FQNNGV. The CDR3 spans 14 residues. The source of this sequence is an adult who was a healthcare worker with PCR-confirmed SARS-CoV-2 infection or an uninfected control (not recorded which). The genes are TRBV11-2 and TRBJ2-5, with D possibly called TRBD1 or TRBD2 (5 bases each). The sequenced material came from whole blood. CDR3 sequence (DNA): TGTGCCAGCAGCTCGGACACCGGGGCGGAGACCCAGTACTTC. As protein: CASSSDTGAETQYF.